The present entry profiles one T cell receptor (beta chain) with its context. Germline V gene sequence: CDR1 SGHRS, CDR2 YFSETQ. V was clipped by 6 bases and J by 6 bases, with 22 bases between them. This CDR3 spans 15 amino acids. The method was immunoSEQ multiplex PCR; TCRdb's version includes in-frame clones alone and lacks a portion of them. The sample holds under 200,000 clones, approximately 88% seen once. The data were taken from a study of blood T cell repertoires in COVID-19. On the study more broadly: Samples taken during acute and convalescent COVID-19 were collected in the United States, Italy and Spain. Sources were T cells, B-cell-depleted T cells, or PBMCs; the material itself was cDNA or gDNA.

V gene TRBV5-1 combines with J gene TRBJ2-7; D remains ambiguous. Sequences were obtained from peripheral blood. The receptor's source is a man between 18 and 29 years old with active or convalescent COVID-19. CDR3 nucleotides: TGCGCCAGCACCTTTGGTCGGAGCGAAAAAGGCGAGCAGTACTTC. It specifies CASTFGRSEKGEQYF.